The 32 T cell receptor beta chains reported below all come from one sample, sequenced in a study of response to subunit inactivated influenza vaccine. TCRdb analysed the RT-PCR reads with MiXCR anew, one entry per CDR3 protein. In the table there are some 800,000 distinct CDR3 sequences, approximately 21% of which are singletons. Material: PBMCs from blood, obtained roughly 5 days after vaccination. The receptor source for this set is a man aged 50-59 years who received an inactivated influenza vaccine.

V and J are TRBV6-5 and TRBJ2-3; no definite D call. Trimming took off 6 bases at V and 6 bases at J, with 4 bases between the two ends. Per the germline V gene, CDR1 is MNHEY and CDR2 is SVGAGI. The CDR3 length is 10 residues. CDR3 protein: CASRRDTQYF. The DNA of the CDR3 is TGTGCCAGCAGACGTGATACGCAGTATTTT.

The J gene is TRBJ2-4, the V gene TRBV19, with 7 nucleotides matching TRBD1. CDR3 length equals 16 residues. Germline V gene lookup returns CDR1 LNHDA and CDR2 SQIVND (reference sequence). With 5 bases clipped from V and 2 bases from J, the junction kept 9 bases outside the gene matches. The CDR3, as DNA: TGTGCCAGTAGTGCCAGGGGACAGCAGACCAAAAACATTCAGTACTTC. It specifies CASSARGQQTKNIQYF.

This clonotype was counted only a few times. V usage is TRBV9 and J usage is TRBJ2-1; D tentatively fits TRBD1 or TRBD2 (5 bases each). V lost 7 bases and J lost 0, with 14 bases in between. The CDR3 extends over 15 amino acids. CDR1 and CDR2 from the germline V gene are SGDLS and YYNGEE. CDR3 protein: CASGKGRSSYNEQFF. The CDR3 nucleotides are TGTGCCAGCGGGAAGGGACGGAGCTCCTACAATGAGCAGTTCTTC.

This chain connects TRBV6-6 to TRBJ2-3; the D is unclear. V lost 8 bases and J 1 base, leaving 4 bases between the germline ends. This CDR3 region has 11 residues. Germline values: CDR1 MNHNY, CDR2 SVGAGI (reference sequence). The chain's CDR3 is CASLGTDTQYF. CDR3 DNA: TGTGCCAGCCTGGGCACAGATACGCAGTATTTT.

This clonotype occurred a few times. V usage is TRBV7-2 and J usage is TRBJ2-7, with D unresolved. CDR3 length: 14 residues. V was clipped by 5 bases and J by 3 bases, with 14 bases between them. CDR1 SGHTA and CDR2 FQGNSA come from the germline V gene. CDR3 DNA: TGTGCCAGCAGCCTATATAACGTGGGCTACGAGCAGTACTTC. This gives the protein CASSLYNVGYEQYF.

The V gene is TRBV11-1, the J gene TRBJ2-5; 7 positions match TRBD1. The CDR3 has 18 amino acids. The ends lost 3 bases at V and 6 bases at J; junction bases unmatched: 19. CDR1 and CDR2 from the germline V gene are SGHAT and FQDESV (reference sequence). This chain's CDR3 is CASSFPGHRGMEKQTQYF. The CDR3 DNA is TGTGCCAGCAGCTTCCCCGGGCACAGGGGCATGGAGAAACAGACCCAGTACTTC.

This clonotype was found a few times. In DNA form, the CDR3 reads TGTGCCAGCAGTTTAACCCAGGGAATCCCAGATACGCAGTATTTT. This sequence encodes CASSLTQGIPDTQYF. The gene calls are TRBV28 and TRBJ2-3; D possibly corresponds to TRBD1 (5 bases). Germline CDR1 and CDR2: MDHEN and SYDVKM. This CDR3 has 15 residues. The V and J ends lost 2 bases and 4 bases respectively, with 13 bases between them.

In the case of this clonotype: Relative to the germline gene, one junction end is altered; a read error may explain this. The V and J genes are TRBV5-1 and TRBJ2-7, with D possibly TRBD2 on 5 matching bases. CDR3 length: 11 amino acids. From germline, CDR1 is SGHRS and CDR2 YFSETQ. CDR3 residues: CAISLRGEQYF. As DNA, the CDR3 is TGCGCCATCAGCTTGAGAGGGGAGCAGTACTTC.

There are a few counts of this clonotype. J is TRBJ2-6 and V is TRBV11-2; D remains ambiguous. The CDR3 contains 15 residues. V was cut by 5 bases and J by 1 base, with 9 bases left in between. Germline lookup yields CDR1 SGHAT and CDR2 FQNNGV. Here the CDR3 reads CASSPSRSGANVLTF. The CDR3 coding sequence is TGTGCCAGCAGCCCTTCGAGGTCTGGGGCCAACGTCCTGACTTTC.

The chain employs TRBV15 and TRBJ1-1; D is ambiguous. Per germline, CDR1 LNHNV and CDR2 YYDKDF (reference sequence). The CDR3 spans 14 residues. The ends were cut back, 3 bases at V and 0 bases at J, with 8 bases in the middle. The CDR3 loop is CATSRYSMNTEAFF. DNA for the CDR3: TGTGCCACCAGCAGGTACAGTATGAACACTGAAGCTTTCTTT.

This rearrangement joins TRBV6-1 to TRBJ2-1; the D call may be TRBD1 or TRBD2 (5 bases each). V lost 7 bases and J lost 6, with 19 bases in between. Germline V gene sequence: CDR1 MNHNS, CDR2 SASEGT. There are 15 residues in the CDR3. CDR3 coding DNA: TGTGCCAGCATCGGAACCTGGGGGACGCTCAATGAGCAGTTCTTC. Protein sequence: CASIGTWGTLNEQFF.

The chain has TRBV28 and TRBJ2-1, with a weak D call TRBD2 (5 bases). CDR1 and CDR2 (germline): MDHEN, SYDVKM. V shed 6 bases and J shed 3 bases, with 15 bases lying between them. The CDR3 has 15 amino acids. CDR3 in amino acids: CASRTRASNYNEQFF. The CDR3, as DNA: TGTGCCAGCAGAACTCGGGCTAGCAACTACAATGAGCAGTTCTTC. The full variable domain, in which reference TRBV28 and TRBJ2-1 provide the parts outside the CDR3, is DVKVTQSSRYLVKRTGEKVFLECVQDMDHENMFWYRQDPGLGLRLIYFSYDVKMKEKGDIPEGYSVSREKKERFSLILESASTNQTSMYLCASRTRASNYNEQFFGPGTRLTVL.

This clonotype was detected many times. This rearrangement joins TRBV12-3 or TRBV12-4 to TRBJ2-1, with a possible D match to TRBD2 (6 bases). The CDR3 consists of 13 residues. V was trimmed by 6 bases and J by 4 bases, leaving 10 bases between them. CDR3 loop: CASRTREYNEQFF. CDR3 nucleotide sequence: TGTGCCAGCAGAACTCGGGAGTACAATGAGCAGTTCTTC.

V is TRBV12-3 or TRBV12-4 and J is TRBJ2-1, with 8 positions matching TRBD2. The CDR3 spans 15 residues. V shed 7 bases, J shed 3 bases, and the junction held 8 bases outside the gene matches. The CDR3 DNA reads as TGTGCCAGCACCCTTGGTAGCGGGGTCTACAATGAGCAGTTCTTC. This gives the protein CASTLGSGVYNEQFF.

The gene calls are TRBV12-3 or TRBV12-4 and TRBJ2-7; D may be TRBD1 (6 bases). The CDR3 consists of 14 residues. Trimming removed 7 bases from V and 11 bases from J, with 24 bases in between. CDR3 in amino acids: CASTLTGALGVEYF. CDR3 DNA sequence: TGTGCCAGCACCCTGACAGGCGCCCTAGGAGTCGAGTACTTC.

The rearrangement joins TRBV7-2 to TRBJ2-3; 11 bases line up with TRBD1. CDR1 and CDR2 from the germline V gene are SGHTA and FQGNSA. CDR3 length: 12 residues. V gave up 6 bases and J gave up 14 bases; unmatched junction bases: 7. CDR3 protein: CASSLSGTGGYF. The CDR3 region has the DNA TGTGCCAGCAGTTTATCCGGGACAGGGGGGTATTTT.

The sample holds a few counts of this clonotype. The chain has TRBV12-3 or TRBV12-4 and TRBJ2-1, with D perhaps assigned TRBD1 or TRBD2 (6 bases each). Trimming removed 7 bases at V and 0 bases at J, with 10 bases between. The CDR3 sequence is 14 residues long. CDR3 amino acids: CASNPGASYNEQFF. CDR3 sequence (DNA): TGTGCCAGCAACCCGGGGGCCTCCTACAATGAGCAGTTCTTC.

The chain links TRBV4-3 to TRBJ1-2; 9 nucleotides agree with TRBD1. Germline lookup yields CDR1 LGHNA and CDR2 YSLEER. The trim removed 4 bases at V and 4 bases at J, leaving 7 bases unmatched. The length of the CDR3 is 15 residues. This CDR3 is CASSPGQGRGYGYTF. As DNA, the CDR3 is TGCGCCAGCAGCCCAGGACAGGGGCGAGGCTATGGCTACACCTTC.

This CDR3 reads CSAVGFRRDEQFF. The CDR3 coding sequence is TGCAGCGCGGTGGGGTTTCGGAGGGATGAGCAGTTCTTC. The rearrangement joins TRBV29-1 to TRBJ2-1, with D possibly being TRBD2 (6 bases). Trimming removed 7 bases from V and 8 bases from J, with 18 bases in between. The CDR3 consists of 13 residues. Looked up from germline, CDR1 is SQVTM and CDR2 is ANQGSEA.

The chain is built from TRBV20-1 and TRBJ1-2, with 9 bases fitting TRBD1. CDR3 length equals 13 residues. V shed 4 bases, J shed 2 bases, and the junction held 2 bases outside the gene matches. Germline V gene sequence: CDR1 DFQATT, CDR2 SNEGSKA (reference sequence). CDR3 nucleotide sequence: TGCAGTGCTATCGGACAGGGGAACTATGGCTACACCTTC. It yields the protein CSAIGQGNYGYTF.

This clonotype occurred a few times. The chain combines TRBV29-1 with TRBJ2-1; the D gene is possibly TRBD2 (5 bases). CDR3 size: 14 residues. The V gene's germline CDR1 is SQVTM and CDR2 ANQGSEA. Trimming removed 4 bases from V and 1 base from J, with 11 bases in between. For the CDR3, the DNA is TGCAGCGTTGTTCTAGCATCTTCCTACAATGAGCAGTTCTTC. Translating it yields CSVVLASSYNEQFF.

Worth noting for this clonotype: One end of the junction varies from germline; a read error may be responsible. This rearrangement joins TRBV11-2 to TRBJ2-1; 7 positions agree with TRBD1. The CDR3 runs to 12 residues. Germline V gives CDR1 SGHAT, CDR2 FQNNGV. The CDR3 region is CASSLNRGSLVF. CDR3 DNA: TGTGCCAGCAGCTTGAACAGGGGTTCCTTGGTCTTC.

The rearrangement joins TRBV30 to TRBJ2-3, with 10 nucleotides matching TRBD1. The CDR3 is 14 amino acids. The germline gives CDR1 GTSNPN, CDR2 SVGIG (reference sequence). J lost 5 bases, V lost 0 bases, and 2 bases had no gene match. The CDR3 nucleotides read TGTGCCTGGAGTGTGGGACAGGGGAGAGATACGCAGTATTTT. This gives the protein CAWSVGQGRDTQYF. Drawing the rest from reference TRBV30 and TRBJ2-3, the complete variable domain is SQTIHQWPATLVQPVGSPLSLECTVEGTSNPNLYWYRQAAGRGLQLLFYSVGIGQISSEVPQNLSASRPQDRQFILSSKKLLLSDSGFYLCAWSVGQGRDTQYFGPGTRLTVL.

V and J are TRBV29-1 and TRBJ2-7; tentative D call: TRBD2 (7 bases). CDR1 and CDR2 (germline): SQVTM, ANQGSEA. The V and J ends lost 4 bases and 1 base respectively, with 11 bases between them. The CDR3 covers 13 residues. The CDR3, as DNA: TGCAGCGTTGTGGGGGGGGCTTCCTACGAGCAGTACTTC. Its protein product is CSVVGGASYEQYF.

This clonotype has only a few counts. This sequence joins TRBV9 and TRBJ1-1; D gene ambiguous. The CDR3 runs to 15 residues. Germline assignment: CDR1 SGDLS and CDR2 YYNGEE. The V end lost 4 bases, the J end lost 5 bases, and 18 bases lay between the germline ends. The CDR3 reads CASSPPPEGLTEAFF. CDR3 sequence (DNA): TGTGCCAGCAGCCCTCCGCCCGAAGGGTTGACTGAAGCTTTCTTT.

This clonotype showed up just a few times. The genes are TRBV7-2 and TRBJ2-7; a possible D gene is TRBD1 (6 bases). V was cut by 5 bases and J by 3 bases, with 17 bases left in between. Germline V lookup: CDR1 SGHTA, CDR2 FQGNSA. CDR3 length: 15 residues. The CDR3 loop is CASSRNRVLGYEQYF. The CDR3 DNA sequence: TGTGCCAGCAGCAGGAACAGGGTACTAGGCTACGAGCAGTACTTC. The full variable domain, rest sourced from reference TRBV7-2 and TRBJ2-7, is GAGVSQSPSNKVTEKGKDVELRCDPISGHTALYWYRQSLGQGLEFLIYFQGNSAPDKSGLPSDRFSAERTGGSVSTLTIQRTQQEDSAVYLCASSRNRVLGYEQYFGPGTRLTVT.

This sequence joins TRBV7-8 and TRBJ2-7; TRBD1 or TRBD2 may be the D gene (5 bases each). V shed 4 bases and J shed 0 bases, with 10 bases lying between them. In germline, CDR1 is SGHVS, CDR2 FQNEAQ. CDR3 length equals 14 residues. In nucleotides, the CDR3 is TGTGCCAGCAGCTCAGGTGGGACCTCCTACGAGCAGTACTTC. Encoded protein: CASSSGGTSYEQYF.

The chain combines TRBV7-2 with TRBJ2-1; D ambiguous. The V and J ends lost 7 bases and 5 bases respectively, with 6 bases between them. Germline V CDR1 and CDR2: SGHTA, FQGNSA. There are 11 residues in the CDR3. The CDR3 nucleotides are TGTGCCAGCACCTTCCACAATGAGCAGTTCTTC. Protein product: CASTFHNEQFF.

This clonotype has only a few counts. The chain uses TRBV12-3 or TRBV12-4 and TRBJ2-4, with D uncertain. This CDR3 contains 11 residues. V was pared by 4 bases and J by 6 bases, with 4 bases between. CDR3 sequence (DNA): TGTGCCAGCAGTTGGACAAACATTCAGTACTTC. Its protein product is CASSWTNIQYF.

The sample holds a few counts of this clonotype. This chain joins TRBV12-3 or TRBV12-4 and TRBJ2-2; D not certain. V dropped 5 bases and J dropped 1 base, with 8 bases sitting between them. CDR3 length: 14 residues. The CDR3 reads CASSGNMNTGELFF. The CDR3 DNA is TGTGCCAGCAGTGGGAATATGAACACCGGGGAGCTGTTTTTT.

A single count supports this clonotype. V is TRBV9 and J is TRBJ2-1; the match to TRBD2 covers 11 bases. The length of the CDR3 is 15 residues. Looked up from germline, CDR1 is SGDLS and CDR2 is YYNGEE. V lost 4 bases and J lost 2; bases outside the gene matches: 2. Here the CDR3 reads CASSTTSGAYNEQFF. The CDR3 DNA sequence: TGTGCCAGCAGCACGACTAGCGGGGCCTACAATGAGCAGTTCTTC. The whole variable domain, filled in from reference TRBV9 and TRBJ2-1, reads DSGVTQTPKHLITATGQRVTLRCSPRSGDLSVYWYQQSLDQGLQFLIQYYNGEERAKGNILERFSAQQFPDLHSELNLSSLELGDSALYFCASSTTSGAYNEQFFGPGTRLTVL.

The gene calls are TRBV30 and TRBJ2-1; D is perhaps TRBD1 (5 bases). With 2 bases removed from V and 3 bases from J, the gap between germline ends came to 8 bases. The CDR3 runs 13 residues. Germline CDR1 GTSNPN, CDR2 SVGIG (reference sequence). CDR3 sequence reads: CAWSRGRYNEQFF. The CDR3 nucleotides are TGTGCCTGGAGTAGGGGCCGCTACAATGAGCAGTTCTTC.